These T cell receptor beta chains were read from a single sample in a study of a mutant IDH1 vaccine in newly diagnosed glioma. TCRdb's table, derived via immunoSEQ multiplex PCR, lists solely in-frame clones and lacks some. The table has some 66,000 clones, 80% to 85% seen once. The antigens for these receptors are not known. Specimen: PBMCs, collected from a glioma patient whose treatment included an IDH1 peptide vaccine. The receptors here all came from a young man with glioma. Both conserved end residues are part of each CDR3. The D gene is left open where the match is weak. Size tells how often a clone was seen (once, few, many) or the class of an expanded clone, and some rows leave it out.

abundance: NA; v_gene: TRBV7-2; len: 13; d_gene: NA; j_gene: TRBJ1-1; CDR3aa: CASSPVTYTEAFF; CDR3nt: TGTGCCAGCAGCCCGGTAACTTACACTGAAGCTTTCTTT
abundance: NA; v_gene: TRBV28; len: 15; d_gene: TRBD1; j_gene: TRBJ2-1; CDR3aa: CASSSTGTGNNEQFF; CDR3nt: TGTGCCAGCAGTTCGACCGGGACAGGGAACAATGAGCAGTTCTTC
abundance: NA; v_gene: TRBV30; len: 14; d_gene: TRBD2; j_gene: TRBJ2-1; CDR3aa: CAWSAGLAKDEQFF; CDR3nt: TGTGCCTGGAGTGCGGGACTAGCTAAGGATGAGCAGTTCTTC
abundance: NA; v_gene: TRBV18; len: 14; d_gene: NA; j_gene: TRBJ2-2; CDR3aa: CASSPQGNTGELFF; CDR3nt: TGTGCCAGCTCACCCCAGGGGAACACCGGGGAGCTGTTTTTT
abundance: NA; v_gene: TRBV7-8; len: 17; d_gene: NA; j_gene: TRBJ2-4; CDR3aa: CASSLSEGWLAKNIQYF; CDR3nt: TGTGCCAGCAGCTTAAGCGAAGGGTGGCTAGCCAAAAACATTCAGTACTTC
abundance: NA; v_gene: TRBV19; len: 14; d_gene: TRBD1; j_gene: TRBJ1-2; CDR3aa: CASSPTGGWYGYTF; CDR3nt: TGTGCCAGTAGCCCGACAGGGGGCTGGTATGGCTACACCTTC
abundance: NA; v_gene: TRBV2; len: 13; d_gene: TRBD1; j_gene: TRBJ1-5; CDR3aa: CASSGDREISQHF; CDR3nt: TGTGCCAGCAGTGGGGACAGGGAAATCAGCCAGCATTTT
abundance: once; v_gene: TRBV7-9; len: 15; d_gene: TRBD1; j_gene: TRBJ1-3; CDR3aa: CASSRWDSSGNTIYF; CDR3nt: TGTGCCAGCAGCCGATGGGACAGCTCTGGAAACACCATATATTTT
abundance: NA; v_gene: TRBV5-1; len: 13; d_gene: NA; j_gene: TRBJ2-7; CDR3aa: CASSLAGAHEQYF; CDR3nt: TGCGCCAGCAGCTTGGCCGGGGCCCACGAGCAGTACTTC
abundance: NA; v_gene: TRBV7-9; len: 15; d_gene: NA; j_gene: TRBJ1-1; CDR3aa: CASSLVVGGRTEAFF; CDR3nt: TGTGCCAGCAGCTTAGTGGTGGGGGGGCGTACTGAAGCTTTCTTT
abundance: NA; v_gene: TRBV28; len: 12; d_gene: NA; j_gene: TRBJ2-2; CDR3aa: CASSFYTGELFF; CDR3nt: TGTGCCAGCAGTTTCTACACCGGGGAGCTGTTTTTT
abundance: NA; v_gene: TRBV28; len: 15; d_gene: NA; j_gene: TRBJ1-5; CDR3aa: CASSLGGPSNQPQHF; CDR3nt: TGTGCCAGCAGTTTAGGGGGGCCTAGCAATCAGCCCCAGCATTTT
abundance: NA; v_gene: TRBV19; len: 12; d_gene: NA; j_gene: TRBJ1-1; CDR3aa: CASTIDSSEAFF; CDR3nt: TGTGCCAGTACCATCGATAGCTCTGAAGCTTTCTTT